This TCR beta chain was recovered during a study of MAIT cells during Salmonella Paratyphi A infection (TCRdb year 2017). Study-level background: Adult volunteers aged 18 to 60 swallowed one dose of 1-5x10^3 CFU of S. Paratyphi A strain NVGH308. Starting at diagnosis, the diagnosed volunteers took ciprofloxacin 500 mg twice daily for 14 days.

By share, this clonotype ranks as medium-sized (0.01 to 0.1%). Its specific antigen is unknown. Per-nucleotide qualities are absent, and no much larger clonotype sits a single base away. V is pared back by 3 bases and J by 1 base, with 9 bases lying between the germline termini. The germline V gene (reference sequence) provides CDR1 DFQATT and CDR2 SNEGSKA. From cysteine to phenylalanine, the CDR3 is 14 amino acids long. The CDR3 DNA has 42 bases and is translated from base 1. Study-wide findings and limitations: A significant decrease in the space occupied by over-represented MAIT clonotypes was found from baseline to mid-infection (about 0.15 to 0.097), whereas no significant post-infection difference was found. MAIT cell TRBV usage was oligoclonal with a preference for TRBV20 and TRBV6, and infection did not appear to change this usage. Diagnosed volunteers showed more expansion or contraction among top five MAIT clonotypes than healthy controls (around 0.57 versus 0.12), suggesting infection-driven repertoire reshaping. Although the availability of volunteer samples limited sample sizes, the sizes were judged adequate for detecting differences between groups.

The time point label on this specimen signifies: after infection, following antibiotic treatment. MAIT cells, defined as Valpha7.2+ CD161+ T cells, were identified and sorted by flow cytometry. Circulating MAIT cell TCRbeta repertoires were profiled longitudinally in roughly six volunteers in whom enteric fever developed after controlled oral challenge with live Salmonella Paratyphi A. Each diagnosed volunteer contributed MAIT cell samples at pre-infection, mid-infection and post-infection timepoints. Enteric fever was diagnosed on the basis of Paratyphi A bacteremia and/or persistent fever above 38 degrees C lasting more than 12 hours. Challenged volunteers were diagnosed with infection between day 4 and day 7 after challenge. For RNA extraction, between about 5,000 and 11,000 MAIT cells from each sample were sorted straight into RNAqueous-Micro lysis buffer. Lymphoprep gradient centrifugation was used to isolate peripheral blood mononuclear cells from both the blood samples and the leukocyte cones. Cells were sorted on either a BD FACSAria Fusion or a BD FACSAria III sorter.

The protocol used for the library was 5' RACE. TCRbeta was amplified in two PCR rounds using Phusion High-Fidelity polymerase, and the primers carried sample-specific barcodes. TCRbeta libraries were generated by template-switch cDNA synthesis with SMARTScribe reverse transcriptase and a TRBC-specific primer. After barcoding, samples were pooled and then prepared using the NEBNext Ultra DNA Library Prep Kit for Illumina. Libraries were sequenced on an Illumina MiSeq with the MiSeq reagent kit v2, 300 cycles. From the authors' description of their analysis: Reads were demultiplexed by barcode with Jemultiplexer and aligned with MiTCR using default parameters. Non-functional sequences were filtered out with VDJtools, and clonotypes were defined by amino acid sequence, with frequencies based on assigned sequence reads. The clonal space homeostasis analysis grouped clonotypes by frequency into over-represented (0.05-1), large, medium and small bins. TCRdb cleaned the public reads at Q25 with fastp, built clones with MiXCR and kept in-frame beta chains. Every entry covers one CDR3 protein and lists the most common genes and DNA from its rows. TCRdb, rather than the study authors, made the V and J calls. The sample table lists fewer than 900 distinct CDR3 sequences, 33% of them with a count of one. The ten most abundant clones make up 30% to 40% of the sample.

The input for sequencing was MAIT cells from PBMCs, taken at the last sampling point of the challenge study. The clonotype comes from a person between 18 and 70 years old who was deliberately infected with Salmonella Paratyphi A in a paratyphoid fever challenge study. The sequence links TRBV20-1 to TRBJ2-2; a confident D gene designation cannot be given. The CDR3 region reads CSARDFQNTGELFF. The DNA sequence is TGCAGTGCTAGGGATTTTCAGAACACCGGGGAGCTGTTTTTT.